The 18 T cell receptor beta chains below come from one sample, sequenced in a study of Ad26.COV2.S vaccination and SARS-CoV-2 variants (dated by TCRdb to about 2021). The treatment or condition label of this sample denotes: around 19 received Ad26.COV2.S at low or high dose, single or two shots; roughly five received placebo; per-sample allocation not given. For vaccine and placebo recipients, repertoires were sequenced using samples collected on day 63 after the first injection. Libraries were built with the immunoSEQ multiplex PCR assay. TCRdb carries this immuneACCESS record with in-frame sequences only. Its versions omit some clonotypes, under half of them owing to an unresolved V gene in the studies checked, with the rest unexplained. Counted in this sample were about 260,000 clones; roughly 87% of them appeared once. The ten largest clones add up to just under 3% of the sample. The sequencing here drew on peripheral blood, taken in a trial of Ad26.COV2.S vaccine versus placebo. These receptors were taken from a person aged 18-65 years who received the Ad26.COV2.S COVID-19 vaccine or a placebo.

The chain combines TRBV11-3 with TRBJ2-1; D is uncertain. This CDR3 region has 16 residues. V gave up 4 bases and J gave up 1 base, with 14 bases separating them. In germline, CDR1 is SGHNT, CDR2 YENEEA. The CDR3 region has the DNA TGTGCCAGCAGCTCCACCCTCAGTGCATCCTACAATGAGCAGTTCTTC. It encodes CASSSTLSASYNEQFF.

The chain has TRBV7-2 and TRBJ2-3; 9 positions match TRBD1. CDR1 and CDR2 from the germline V gene are SGHTA and FQGNSA. Trimming at V came to 5 bases and at J to 1 base, leaving 1 base not matched to a gene. The CDR3 has 14 amino acids. The CDR3: CASSRDRGTDTQYF. For the CDR3, the DNA is TGTGCCAGCAGCCGGGACAGGGGCACAGATACGCAGTATTTT.

The J gene is TRBJ2-3, the V gene TRBV11-1, with 9 bases identical to TRBD1. Per the germline V gene, CDR1 is SGHAT and CDR2 is FQDESV (reference sequence). J lost 3 bases, V lost 4 bases, and 8 bases had no gene match. This CDR3 is built from 16 residues. The CDR3 nucleotides read TGTGCCAGCAGCTCAAGGGACAGGGTGGTGACAGATACGCAGTATTTT. Its translation: CASSSRDRVVTDTQYF.

This chain joins TRBV5-1 and TRBJ2-7; D remains unclear. This CDR3 comprises 12 residues. Trimming took off 1 base at V and 0 bases at J, with 2 bases between the two ends. Germline V gene sequence: CDR1 SGHRS, CDR2 YFSETQ. This CDR3 is CASSLSSYEQYF. CDR3 nucleotides: TGCGCCAGCAGCTTGTCCTCCTACGAGCAGTACTTC.

The genes are TRBV5-1 and TRBJ2-7, with 7 bases fitting TRBD1. V was pared by 0 bases and J by 3 bases, with 12 bases of the junction left unmatched. CDR3 length: 17 amino acids. Germline CDR1 and CDR2: SGHRS and YFSETQ. The CDR3 sequence: CASSLGGWTGPYYEQYF. CDR3 nucleotide sequence: TGCGCCAGCAGCTTGGGGGGGTGGACAGGTCCCTACTACGAGCAGTACTTC.

The chain is built from TRBV11-2 and TRBJ2-7, with TRBD2 as a possible D gene (6 bases). The length of the CDR3 is 14 residues. Germline V CDR1 and CDR2: SGHAT, FQNNGV. V shed 4 bases and J shed 3 bases, with 13 bases lying between them. The CDR3 here is CASSSLGGIYEQYF. In DNA, the CDR3 is TGTGCCAGCAGCTCGTTGGGGGGAATCTACGAGCAGTACTTC.

The chain recombines TRBV19 with TRBJ2-5; no firm D call. V lost 3 bases, J lost 3 bases, and 20 bases lay in between. Germline-derived CDR1 and CDR2 are LNHDA and SQIVND (reference sequence). The CDR3 contains 17 residues. The DNA of the CDR3 is TGTGCCAGTAGTATGCCCCCAATAGGGCTAGAGAAAGAGACCCAGTACTTC. The encoded protein is CASSMPPIGLEKETQYF.

This sequence joins TRBV14 and TRBJ1-4; D possibly corresponds to TRBD1 (6 bases). The V gene lost 1 base and the J gene lost 5 bases, with 20 bases spanning the gap. Germline-derived CDR1 and CDR2 are SGHDN and FVKESK. CDR3 size: 18 residues. The CDR3 DNA is TGTGCCAGCAGCCAAGGGGACACGATATCTTCTGAGAATGAAAAACTGTTTTTT. It yields the protein CASSQGDTISSENEKLFF.

The gene calls are TRBV7-5 and TRBJ1-6; the table's TRBD1 call for D was not verified on the DNA. TRBV7-5 is termed a pseudogene. This CDR3 spans 17 amino acids. CDR3 amino acids: CARSLVKMRDSNSPLHF. The CDR3 coding sequence is TGTGCCAGAAGCTTAGTCAAGATGAGGGACAGTAATTCACCCCTCCACTTT.

The V and J genes are TRBV6-6 and TRBJ2-3; 7 nucleotides align to TRBD2. The germline V gene encodes CDR1 MNHNY and CDR2 SVGAGI (reference sequence). Losses at the gene ends were 0 bases for V and 2 bases for J; bases not matched to a gene: 5. This CDR3 has 16 amino acids. CDR3 nucleotide sequence: TGTGCCAGCAGTTACTCGGCTAGCGGAAACACAGATACGCAGTATTTT. This sequence encodes CASSYSASGNTDTQYF.

The J gene is TRBJ2-3, the V gene TRBV7-3, with 9 bases fitting TRBD2. J lost 6 bases, V lost 5 bases, and 9 bases had no gene match. The CDR3 runs to 15 residues. Germline loops: CDR1 SGHTA, CDR2 FQGTGA. In nucleotides, the CDR3 is TGTGCCAGCAGCCCCGCGGGGGGGCGGGTGGATACGCAGTATTTT. The encoded protein is CASSPAGGRVDTQYF.

The chain couples TRBV13 to TRBJ2-2; 11 bases are shared with TRBD2. Looked up from germline, CDR1 is PRHDT and CDR2 is FYEKMQ (reference sequence). V was clipped by 7 bases and J by 7 bases; unmatched bases: 8. The CDR3 spans 15 residues. The CDR3: CASTGTSGTGGELFF. The CDR3 nucleotides are TGTGCCAGCACCGGGACTAGCGGAACGGGCGGGGAGCTGTTTTTT. Based on the CDR3 plus reference TRBV13 and TRBJ2-2, the full variable domain is AAGVIQSPRHLIKEKRETATLKCYPIPRHDTVYWYQQGPGQDPQFLISFYEKMQSDKGSIPDRFSAQQFSDYHSELNMSSLELGDSALYFCASTGTSGTGGELFFGEGSRLTVL.

The rearrangement uses TRBV3-1 (or the pseudogene TRBV3-2) and TRBJ1-6; D is uncertain. The V end lost 1 base, the J end lost 8 bases, and 9 bases lay between the germline ends. Germline V CDR1 and CDR2: LGHDT, YNNKEL (reference sequence). This CDR3 contains 14 residues. Here the CDR3 DNA reads TGTGCCAGCAGCCAAGTCGGAAAGGATTCACCCCTCCACTTT. As protein: CASSQVGKDSPLHF.

This chain uses TRBV5-4 with TRBJ2-2; D may match TRBD1 or TRBD2 (5 bases each). The V gene's germline CDR1 is SGHNT and CDR2 YYREEE (reference sequence). V was trimmed by 0 bases and J by 4 bases, leaving 19 bases between them. This CDR3 spans 18 amino acids. The CDR3 sequence is CASSLALGTRHSTGELFF. The CDR3 nucleotides read TGTGCCAGCAGCTTGGCCCTTGGGACCCGCCACTCCACCGGGGAGCTGTTTTTT.

V and J are TRBV19 and TRBJ1-1, with 7 nucleotides matching TRBD1. Per germline, CDR1 LNHDA and CDR2 SQIVND (reference sequence). Trimming at V came to 4 bases and at J to 4 bases, leaving 18 bases not matched to a gene. This CDR3 region has 18 residues. The CDR3 loop is CASSKQGLVGLFGTEAFF. Written as DNA, the CDR3 is TGTGCCAGTAGTAAACAGGGGTTGGTGGGGTTGTTTGGCACTGAAGCTTTCTTT.

The J gene is TRBJ2-2, the V gene TRBV6-2 or TRBV6-3; 8 nucleotides match TRBD1. The CDR3 has 15 amino acids. With 5 bases clipped from V and 2 bases from J, the junction kept 4 bases outside the gene matches. Per the germline V gene, CDR1 is MNHEY and CDR2 is SVGEGT. The CDR3 DNA follows: TGTGCCAGCAGTAAGGACAGGGTCAACACCGGGGAGCTGTTTTTT. Protein sequence: CASSKDRVNTGELFF.

This chain joins TRBV27 and TRBJ2-5; D unclear. Germline V CDR1 and CDR2: MNHEY, SMNVEV (reference sequence). The CDR3 is 13 residues long. Trimming stripped 5 bases from V and 5 bases from J, with 12 bases between. The CDR3 DNA sequence: TGTGCCAGCAGTATTCTTTATGCGGAGACCCAGTACTTC. Encoded protein: CASSILYAETQYF.

The chain couples TRBV7-2 to TRBJ2-3, with D perhaps matching TRBD2 (5 bases). The V end was cut by 6 bases, the J end by 3 bases, with 10 bases between. This CDR3 contains 13 residues. The germline gives CDR1 SGHTA, CDR2 FQGNSA. CDR3 protein: CASRLGHTDTQYF. CDR3 nucleotide sequence: TGTGCCAGCAGACTAGGTCATACAGATACGCAGTATTTT. The complete variable domain, with remaining parts taken from reference TRBV7-2 and TRBJ2-3, reads GAGVSQSPSNKVTEKGKDVELRCDPISGHTALYWYRQSLGQGLEFLIYFQGNSAPDKSGLPSDRFSAERTGGSVSTLTIQRTQQEDSAVYLCASRLGHTDTQYFGPGTRLTVL.